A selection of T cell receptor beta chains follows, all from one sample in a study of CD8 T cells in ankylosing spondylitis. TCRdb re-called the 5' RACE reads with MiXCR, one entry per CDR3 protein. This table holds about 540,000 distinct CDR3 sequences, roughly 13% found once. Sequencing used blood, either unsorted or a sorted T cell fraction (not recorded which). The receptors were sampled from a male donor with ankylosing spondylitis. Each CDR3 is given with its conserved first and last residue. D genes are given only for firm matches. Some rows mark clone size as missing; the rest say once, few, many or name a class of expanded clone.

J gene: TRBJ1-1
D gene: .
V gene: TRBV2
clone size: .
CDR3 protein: CAIIPFSLPMGNTEAFF
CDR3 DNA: TGTGCCATCATTCCATTCTCACTCCCGATGGGGAACACTGAAGCTTTCTTT

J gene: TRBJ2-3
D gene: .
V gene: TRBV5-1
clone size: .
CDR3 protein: CASSLELDTQYF
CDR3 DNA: TGCGCCAGCAGCTTGGAATTGGATACGCAGTATTTT

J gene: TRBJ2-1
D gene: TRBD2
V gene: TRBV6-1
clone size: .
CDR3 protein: CASSRTSGRFSYNEQFF
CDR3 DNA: TGTGCCAGCAGTCGGACTAGCGGGAGGTTTTCCTACAATGAGCAGTTCTTC

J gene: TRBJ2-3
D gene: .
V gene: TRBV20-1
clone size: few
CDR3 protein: CSSRPWATDTQYF
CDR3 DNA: TGCAGTTCGCGACCTTGGGCCACAGATACGCAGTATTTT

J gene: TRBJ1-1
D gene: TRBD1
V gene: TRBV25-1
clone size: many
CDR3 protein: CASSLGTGRTEAFF
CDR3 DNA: TGTGCCAGCAGTCTGGGGACAGGGAGAACTGAAGCTTTCTTT

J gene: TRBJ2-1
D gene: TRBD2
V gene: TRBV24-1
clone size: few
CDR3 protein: CATSDWKLAGRDNEQFF
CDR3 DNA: TGTGCCACCAGTGATTGGAAACTAGCGGGAAGGGACAATGAGCAGTTCTTC

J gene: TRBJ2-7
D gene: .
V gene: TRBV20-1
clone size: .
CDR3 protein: CSARVDPNFHSEQYF
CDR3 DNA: TGCAGTGCTAGAGTTGACCCTAACTTTCACAGCGAGCAGTACTTC

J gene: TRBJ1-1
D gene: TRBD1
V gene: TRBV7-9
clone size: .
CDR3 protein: CASSPGQLSQNTEAFF
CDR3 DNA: TGTGCCAGCAGCCCGGGACAGCTAAGCCAGAACACTGAAGCTTTCTTT

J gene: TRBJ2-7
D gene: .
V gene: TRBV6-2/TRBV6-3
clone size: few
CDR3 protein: CASSYAPATYEQYF
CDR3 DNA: TGTGCCAGCAGTTACGCCCCTGCGACCTACGAGCAGTACTTC

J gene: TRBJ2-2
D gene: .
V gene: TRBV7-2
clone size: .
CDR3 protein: CASSPHGGRELFF
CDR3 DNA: TGTGCCAGCAGCCCACATGGGGGTCGGGAGCTGTTTTTT

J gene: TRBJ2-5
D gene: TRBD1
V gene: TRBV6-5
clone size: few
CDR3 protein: CASSYEGRGLETQYF
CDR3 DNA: TGTGCCAGCAGTTACGAGGGCAGGGGGCTTGAGACCCAGTACTTC

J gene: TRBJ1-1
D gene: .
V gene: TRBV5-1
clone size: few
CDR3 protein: CASQRSGAPNTEAFF
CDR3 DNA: TGCGCCAGCCAACGATCAGGGGCCCCGAACACTGAAGCTTTCTTT

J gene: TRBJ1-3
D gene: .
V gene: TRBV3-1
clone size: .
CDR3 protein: CASSDRYGSGNTIYF
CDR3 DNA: TGTGCCAGCAGCGACAGGTATGGGTCTGGAAACACCATATATTTT

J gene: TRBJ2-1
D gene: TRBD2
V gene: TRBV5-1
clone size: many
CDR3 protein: CASSLILAGNYNEQFF
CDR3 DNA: TGCGCCAGCAGCTTGATCCTAGCGGGAAACTACAATGAGCAGTTCTTC

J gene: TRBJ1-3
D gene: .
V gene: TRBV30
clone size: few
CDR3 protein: CALDRTSGNTIYF
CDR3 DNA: TGTGCCTTGGACAGAACCTCTGGAAACACCATATATTTT

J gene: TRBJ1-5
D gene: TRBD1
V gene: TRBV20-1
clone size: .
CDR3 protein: CSARVGTGEINQPQHF
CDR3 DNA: TGCAGTGCTAGAGTCGGGACAGGGGAAATCAATCAGCCCCAGCATTTT

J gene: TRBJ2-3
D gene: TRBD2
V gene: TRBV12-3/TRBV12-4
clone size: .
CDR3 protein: CASSLGLAGLDTQYF
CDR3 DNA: TGTGCCAGCAGCCTTGGGCTAGCGGGTTTGGATACGCAGTATTTT

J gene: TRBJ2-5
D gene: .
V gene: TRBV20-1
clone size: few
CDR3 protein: CSARGNQETQYF
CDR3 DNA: TGCAGTGCTAGAGGGAACCAAGAGACCCAGTACTTC

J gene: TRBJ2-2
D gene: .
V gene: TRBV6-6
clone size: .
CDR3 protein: CASRPFGGELFF
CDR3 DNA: TGTGCCAGCAGACCCTTCGGCGGGGAGCTGTTTTTT

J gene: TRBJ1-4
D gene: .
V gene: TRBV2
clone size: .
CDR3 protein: CASSPGERGEKLFF
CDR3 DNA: TGTGCCAGCAGTCCAGGGGAACGAGGGGAAAAACTGTTTTTT

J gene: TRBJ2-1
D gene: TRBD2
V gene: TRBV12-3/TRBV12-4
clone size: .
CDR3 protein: CASSFMGGGLLNEQFF
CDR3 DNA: TGTGCCAGCAGTTTCATGGGGGGAGGGCTATTAAATGAGCAGTTCTTC

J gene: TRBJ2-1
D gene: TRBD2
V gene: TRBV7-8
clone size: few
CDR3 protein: CASSLEAREIQFF
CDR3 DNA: TGTGCCAGCAGCTTAGAGGCGCGGGAGATTCAGTTCTTC

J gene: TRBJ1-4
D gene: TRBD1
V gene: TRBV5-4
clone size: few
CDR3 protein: CASSYRTGGAEKLFF
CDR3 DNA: TGTGCCAGCAGCTACCGGACAGGGGGAGCTGAAAAACTGTTTTTT

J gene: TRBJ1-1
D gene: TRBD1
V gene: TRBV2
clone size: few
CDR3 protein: CARGQDMNTEAFF
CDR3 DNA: TGTGCCAGGGGACAGGATATGAACACTGAAGCTTTCTTT

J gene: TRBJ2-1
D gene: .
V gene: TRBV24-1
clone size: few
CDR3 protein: CATSDLRYGNEQFF
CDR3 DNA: TGTGCCACCAGTGATTTGAGGTACGGGAATGAGCAGTTCTTC

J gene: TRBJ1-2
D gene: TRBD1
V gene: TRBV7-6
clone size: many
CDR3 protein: CASSTSGQGGYTF
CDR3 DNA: TGTGCCAGCAGCACGTCGGGACAGGGGGGATACACCTTC

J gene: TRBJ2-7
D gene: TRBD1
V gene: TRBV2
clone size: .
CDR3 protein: CARRQGAVQYF
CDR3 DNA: TGTGCCAGACGACAGGGGGCCGTGCAGTACTTC

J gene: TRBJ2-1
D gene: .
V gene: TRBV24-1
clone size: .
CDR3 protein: CATSDLNMGVSSYNEQFF
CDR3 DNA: TGTGCCACCAGTGACCTCAACATGGGGGTAAGCTCCTACAATGAGCAGTTCTTC

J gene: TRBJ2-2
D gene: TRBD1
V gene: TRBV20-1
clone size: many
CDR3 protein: CSARPGGRDTGELFF
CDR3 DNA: TGCAGTGCCCGACCAGGGGGCAGGGACACCGGGGAGCTGTTTTTT

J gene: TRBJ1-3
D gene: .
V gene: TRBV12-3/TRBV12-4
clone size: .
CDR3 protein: CASSLQSGNTIYF
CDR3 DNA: TGTGCCAGCAGTTTACAGTCCGGAAACACCATATATTTT

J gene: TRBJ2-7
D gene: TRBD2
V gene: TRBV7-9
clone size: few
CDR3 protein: CASSERTSDEQYF
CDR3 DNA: TGTGCCAGCAGCGAAAGGACTAGCGACGAGCAGTACTTC

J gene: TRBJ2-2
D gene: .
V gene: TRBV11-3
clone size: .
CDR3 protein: CASSLGRWDPTGELFF
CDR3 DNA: TGTGCCAGCAGCTTAGGACGGTGGGATCCCACCGGGGAGCTGTTTTTT

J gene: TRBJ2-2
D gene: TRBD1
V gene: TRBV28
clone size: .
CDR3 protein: CASGLSGTGAGGELFF
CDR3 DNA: TGTGCCAGCGGACTCTCCGGGACAGGAGCCGGCGGGGAGCTGTTTTTT

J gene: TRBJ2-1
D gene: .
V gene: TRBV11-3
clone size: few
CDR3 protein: CASSVLMDDEQFF
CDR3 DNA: TGTGCCAGCAGCGTCCTTATGGACGATGAGCAGTTCTTC

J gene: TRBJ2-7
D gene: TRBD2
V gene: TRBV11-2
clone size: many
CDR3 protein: CASSLLRGGSGSSSNEQYF
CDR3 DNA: TGTGCCAGCAGCCTCCTTCGTGGGGGTAGCGGGAGTTCCTCCAACGAGCAGTACTTC

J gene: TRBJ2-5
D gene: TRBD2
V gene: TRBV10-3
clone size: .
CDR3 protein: CAIGRAGDETQYF
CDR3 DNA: TGTGCCATCGGACGGGCGGGAGATGAGACCCAGTACTTC

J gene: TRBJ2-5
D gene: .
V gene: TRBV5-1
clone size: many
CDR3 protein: CASSFGGVETQYF
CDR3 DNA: TGCGCCAGCAGCTTCGGGGGTGTGGAGACCCAGTACTTC

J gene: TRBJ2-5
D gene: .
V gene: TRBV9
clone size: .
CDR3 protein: CASSVGGGQETQYF
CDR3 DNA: TGTGCCAGCAGCGTCGGGGGAGGTCAAGAGACCCAGTACTTC

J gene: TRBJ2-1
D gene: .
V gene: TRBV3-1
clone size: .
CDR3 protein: CASSLGSVKQFF
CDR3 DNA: TGTGCCAGCAGCCTGGGCTCGGTAAAGCAGTTCTTC

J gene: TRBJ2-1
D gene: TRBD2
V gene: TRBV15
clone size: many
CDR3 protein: CATSREGTSGRHEQFF
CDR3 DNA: TGTGCCACCAGCAGAGAGGGAACTAGCGGGAGGCATGAGCAGTTCTTC

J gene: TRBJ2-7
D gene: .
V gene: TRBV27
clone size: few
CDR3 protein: CASPSRQDFTYEQYF
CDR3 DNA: TGTGCCAGCCCTTCAAGGCAGGACTTTACCTACGAGCAGTACTTC

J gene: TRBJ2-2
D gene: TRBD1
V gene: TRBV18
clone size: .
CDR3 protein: CASSPIGTGATGELFF
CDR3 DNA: TGTGCCAGCTCACCAATTGGGACAGGGGCCACCGGGGAGCTGTTTTTT

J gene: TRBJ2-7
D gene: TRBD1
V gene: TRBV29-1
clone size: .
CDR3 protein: CSALKRDREREQYF
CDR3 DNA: TGCAGCGCTCTGAAGAGGGACAGGGAGCGCGAGCAGTACTTC

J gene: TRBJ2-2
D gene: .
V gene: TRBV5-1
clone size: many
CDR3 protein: CASSRRSGPNTGELFF
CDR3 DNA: TGCGCCAGCAGTCGCAGGAGCGGGCCGAACACCGGGGAGCTGTTTTTT

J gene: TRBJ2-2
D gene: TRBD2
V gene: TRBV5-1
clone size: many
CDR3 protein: CASSFISAGGAGELFF
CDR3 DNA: TGCGCCAGCAGCTTTATATCGGCGGGAGGGGCCGGGGAGCTGTTTTTT

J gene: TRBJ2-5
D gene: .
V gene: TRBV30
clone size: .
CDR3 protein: CAWSRSRQYQETQYF
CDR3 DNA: TGTGCCTGGAGTAGGAGCAGACAGTACCAAGAGACCCAGTACTTC

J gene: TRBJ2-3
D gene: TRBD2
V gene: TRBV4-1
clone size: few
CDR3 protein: CASSQASGSGTQYF
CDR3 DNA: TGCGCCAGCAGCCAAGCTTCGGGTAGCGGGACGCAGTATTTT

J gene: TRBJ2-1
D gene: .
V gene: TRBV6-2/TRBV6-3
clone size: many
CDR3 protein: CASRDLPLTFF
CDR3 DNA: TGTGCCAGCAGGGATCTCCCTCTGACGTTCTTC

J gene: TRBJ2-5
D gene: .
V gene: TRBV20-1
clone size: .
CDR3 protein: CSARAGTLAAETQYF
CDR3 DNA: TGCAGTGCTAGAGCAGGGACCTTAGCAGCAGAGACCCAGTACTTC

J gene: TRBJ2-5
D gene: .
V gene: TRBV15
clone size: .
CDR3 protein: CATSPDLGSDQETQYF
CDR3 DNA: TGTGCCACCAGCCCAGATCTGGGCTCTGACCAAGAGACCCAGTACTTC